This TCR beta chain was sequenced in a study of beta chain features in type 1 diabetes listed by TCRdb under 2018. Turning to the overall study: No differences in mean age, gender distribution, total cell number or subset yield were found between patients and healthy donors. Regulatory and stem cell-like memory subsets were isolated from only 8 patients and roughly eight healthy donors, whereas naive and central memory subsets came from all 28 donors. Across all samples, around 99 million sorted cells were examined, and cell number per subset correlated strongly with RNA yield. In the study, recently diagnosed type 1 diabetes patients and matched healthy donors were compared on the TCRB repertoires of their sorted circulating CD4+ T cell subsets. Overall results and qualifications from the work: A moderate but significant shortening of TCRB CDR3 length was observed in type 1 diabetes patients in all four CD4+ subsets. Shorter templates might have been favored by PCR, but patient and control samples were amplified and corrected together, so both groups would have been affected equally by any skew. At VDJ recombination sites, patients with type 1 diabetes made fewer insertions and deleted more nucleotides, a pattern implying thymic rearrangement abnormalities. Naive, central memory and regulatory TCRB repertoires appeared to be more alike among patients than among healthy donors. HLA sub-analyses involved small numbers of individuals, so any influence of HLA type on TCRB rearrangement remained unresolved. Sequencing cDNA rather than genomic DNA could over-represent highly expressing activated cells, although activation and CD3 levels did not differ between groups.

CDR1 and CDR2, per the germline V gene, are SGHDT and YYEEEE. The CDR3 sequence holds 17 residues, the cysteine and phenylalanine included. This entry keeps only the CDR3 DNA: 51 bases, framed from base 1. Trimmed from V: 4 bases; trimmed from J: 7 bases; junction bases lacking a gene match: 16. The entire amount of isolated RNA was reverse transcribed using the High Capacity cDNA Reverse Transcription Kit, so the sequenced TCRB transcripts were expressed ones. Deep immunoSEQ sequencing was applied to naive, central memory and regulatory T cell samples, giving an average of about 3.8 million total reads per sample. Sorted cells were lysed in RLT buffer, and RNA was extracted using DNase-treated RNeasy Micro or Mini kits according to cell number. To prevent cross-contamination, every cell subset was processed on its own, while patient and healthy donor samples were processed together. The immunoSEQ multiplex PCR was used to amplify TCRB sequences from cDNA, yielding 87-bp fragments that span the CDR3 region. Sequencing of the amplicons was performed on the Illumina HiSeq platform. As for how the authors treated the data: Synthetic template baselines were used to correct PCR bias computationally, reads within Hamming distance 2 were collapsed, and singletons that could not be merged were discarded. Reads were aligned against IMGT to assign V, D and J genes, CDR3 length and insertions or deletions at six rearrangement sites. Within each subset, clonotype counts were normalized to the number of sorted cells before true diversity and Gini coefficients were calculated with the tcR R package. Repertoire sharing was quantified using the overlap coefficient calculated on TCRB nucleotide sequences. As a proxy for the pre-selection repertoire, out-of-frame TCRB sequences from naive cells were analyzed. TCRdb limited this immuneACCESS table to in-frame rearrangements with V and J called. A share of clones is missing; checked studies link under half to unresolved V genes, and the rest is unexplained. V and J calls and clone size follow that table, whereas D and trimming were derived from the DNA. The sample has a few hundred thousand clones on record, approximately 15% of them singletons. Approximately 0.035% of the sample belongs to the ten largest clones.

From each donor, a single peripheral blood sample of about 100 mL on average was drawn into heparinised tubes. Naive, central memory, regulatory and stem cell-like memory CD4+ T cells were sorted on a BD FACSAria II using a panel including CD45RO, CCR7, CD25, CD127, CD95 and CD27. Purity was above 95% for every sorted population. Right away, PBMCs were isolated by Lymphoprep density gradient centrifugation and were stained directly, with no culture step. Samples were stained and sorted in pairs, with one healthy donor and one patient per experiment, so that batch effects were minimized. Concerning this clone itself: Its antigen is unknown. No quality values exist for individual bases; no much larger clone is one base distant.

The sequenced material came from naive CD4+ T cells from blood. Per the publication, the cell subset or site label means: true naive CD4+ T cells. This sequence uses TRBV5-6 and TRBJ2-4; TRBD1 lines up with 8 middle nucleotides. The TCR comes from a man aged 30 to 39 in good health. The DNA sequence is TGTGCCAGCAGCCAAGATTTGATGGGACAGGTGGGGAACATTCAGTACTTC. This is translated as CASSQDLMGQVGNIQYF. Reference TRBV5-6 and TRBJ2-4 proteins supply the regions before and after the CDR3; the full variable domain is: DAGVTQSPTHLIKTRGQQVTLRCSPKSGHDTVSWYQQALGQGPQFIFQYYEEEERQRGNFPDRFSGHQFPNYSSELNVNALLLGDSALYLCASSQDLMGQVGNIQYFGAGTRLSVL.